Following are 26 T cell receptor beta chains from one sample sequenced in a study of T cells in women clearing cervical HPV infection. Using immunoSEQ multiplex PCR, the repertoire was profiled, and TCRdb retains in-frame clones only, with some absent. The clone table shows some 41,000 clones, with the ten largest holding about 8%. Sequences were obtained from blood buffy coat. The receptor set was obtained from a woman between 18 and 70 years old with a cervical HPV16 infection that either progressed to CIN3+ or cleared (not recorded which).

As regards this clone: The CDR3 end falls 3 residues outside the read, so it is completed with the germline J gene. This chain links TRBV5-1 with TRBJ2-5, with 11 bases matching TRBD2. CDR1 SGHRS and CDR2 YFSETQ come from the germline V gene. V lost 4 bases, J lost 5 bases, and 10 bases stayed unmatched. The CDR3 has 16 amino acids. Partial CDR3 DNA: TGCGCCAGCAGCAAGGGTAGCGGGGGGGCCATGGAGACC. Its protein is CASSKGSGGAMET. The whole CDR3 sequence reads CASSKGSGGAMETQYF.

Here the CDR3 reads CASSAGAKNIQYF. The sequenced part of the CDR3 DNA is TGTGCCAGCAGTGCGGGGGCCAAAAACATT. The chain is built from TRBV2 and TRBJ2-4, with a possible D match to TRBD2 (5 bases). The read ends 3 residues early relative to the CDR3; the germline J gene fills the gap. Per the germline V gene, CDR1 is SNHLY and CDR2 is FYNNEI. Trimming removed 4 bases at V and 1 base at J, with 5 bases between. CDR3 length: 13 residues.

Points on this clone: Read data end 3 residues before the CDR3 end; the end is taken from the germline J gene. This chain links TRBV7-3 with TRBJ2-7; perhaps TRBD2 as D (5 bases). V gave up 1 base and J gave up 6 bases, with 13 bases separating them. The length of the CDR3 is 14 residues. Germline lookup yields CDR1 SGHTA and CDR2 FQGTGA. The chain's CDR3 is CASSLMFGVGEQYF. Incomplete CDR3 DNA: TGTGCCAGCAGCTTAATGTTCGGGGTTGGCGAG.

On this clone itself: The observed sequence ends 3 residues before the CDR3 terminus, with the missing tail filled in from the germline J gene. The J gene is TRBJ1-2, the V gene TRBV20-1, with 7 bases matching TRBD1. V was pared by 0 bases and J by 5 bases, with 6 bases of the junction left unmatched. Germline values: CDR1 DFQATT, CDR2 SNEGSKA (reference sequence). The CDR3 is 14 residues long. CDR3 DNA (partial): TGCAGTGCTAGAGATAGGGACAGAGTTTATGGC. It specifies CSARDRDRVYG. In full, the CDR3 is CSARDRDRVYGYTF.

The sequenced part of the CDR3 DNA is TGTGCCATCAGTGACCTCGGACAGGGTTCCTACGAG. Translated, it gives CAISDLGQGSYE. The full CDR3 reads CAISDLGQGSYEQYF. The chain uses TRBV10-3 and TRBJ2-7, with 8 bases fitting TRBD1. Read data end 3 residues before the CDR3 end; the end is taken from the germline J gene. V was pared by 3 bases and J by 1 base, with 5 bases of the junction left unmatched. This CDR3 is built from 15 residues. Per the germline V gene, CDR1 is ENHRY and CDR2 is SYGVKD.

Comment on this clone: The sequence runs out 3 residues before the end of the CDR3; the remainder is reconstructed from the germline J gene. This chain links TRBV18 with TRBJ1-1; tentatively, D is TRBD1 (5 bases). The ends were cut back, 0 bases at V and 1 base at J, with 9 bases in the middle. Germline V gene data show CDR1 as KGHSH and CDR2 as LQKENI. The CDR3 runs to 15 residues. The CDR3 reads CASSPPNQGNTEAFF. The sequenced CDR3 bases are TGTGCCAGCTCACCACCGAATCAGGGGAACACTGAA.

The part of the CDR3 DNA that was read is TGTGCCAGCACCGAGGGGGGGTTGGGAACTGAA. Translation gives CASTEGGLGTE. The full CDR3 is CASTEGGLGTEAFF. This rearrangement joins TRBV28 to TRBJ1-1; TRBD1 might be the D (6 bases). Read sequence stops 3 residues before the CDR3 end, and the germline J gene provides the missing end. There are 14 residues in the CDR3. Germline CDR1 MDHEN, CDR2 SYDVKM. The germline V and J ends were trimmed by 7 bases and 5 bases, with 17 bases remaining between them.

Notes on this clone: From the germline J gene comes the end of the CDR3, since the read stops 3 residues before it. The J gene is TRBJ2-7, the V gene TRBV14; D is perhaps TRBD1 (5 bases). V was cut by 2 bases and J by 5 bases, with 13 bases left in between. The CDR3 consists of 14 residues. Germline V lookup: CDR1 SGHDN, CDR2 FVKESK. CDR3 sequence: CASSQPGLSDEQYF. The part of the CDR3 DNA that was read is TGTGCCAGCAGCCAACCAGGGCTCTCGGACGAG.

The CDR3: CASSPLAGGPAGDTQYF. The CDR3 DNA, read in part, is TGTGCCAGCTCACCCTTAGCGGGGGGCCCAGCCGGCGATACG. V usage is TRBV18 and J usage is TRBJ2-3; TRBD2 aligns across 10 bases. The read ends 3 residues before the CDR3 terminus; that terminus is restored from the germline J gene. The germline V gene has CDR1 KGHSH and CDR2 LQKENI. V dropped 3 bases and J dropped 6; count of bases not matched to a gene: 12. The CDR3 runs to 17 residues.

A note on this clone: Sequencing ends 3 residues short of the CDR3 end; the germline J gene provides the rest. This rearrangement joins TRBV28 to TRBJ2-5, with TRBD1 matching over 8 bases. This CDR3 is built from 16 residues. CDR1 and CDR2 from the germline V gene are MDHEN and SYDVKM. V dropped 4 bases and J dropped 1; count of bases not matched to a gene: 8. The CDR3 reads CASSSPGDRIQETQYF. CDR3 DNA, as far as it was read: TGTGCCAGCAGTTCACCGGGGGACAGGATCCAAGAGACC.

In the case of this clone: The CDR3 end is not reached by the read, which stops 3 residues before it; the germline J gene fills it in. Other DNA sequences in this sample translate to the same CDR3. The rearrangement uses TRBV5-4 and TRBJ1-3, with D possibly being TRBD1 (5 bases). In germline, CDR1 is SGHNT, CDR2 YYREEE (reference sequence). This CDR3 comprises 16 residues. Trimming took 1 base from V and 3 from J, leaving 14 bases between them. The sequenced part of the CDR3 DNA is TGTGCCAGCAGCTTGACCCCAGGGACTGGTGGAAACACC. Its translation: CASSLTPGTGGNT. The full CDR3 sequence reads CASSLTPGTGGNTIYF.

With regard to this clone: The read is 3 residues too short to cover the CDR3 end, so that end is filled in from the germline J gene. The chain couples TRBV6-1 to TRBJ1-2, with 9 bases lining up with TRBD1. Germline V gene lookup returns CDR1 MNHNS and CDR2 SASEGT. V lost 3 bases, J lost 7 bases, and 6 bases stayed unmatched. The CDR3 sequence is 14 residues long. The CDR3 is CASSESGQGRGYTF. CDR3 DNA (partial): TGTGCCAGCAGTGAGTCGGGACAGGGTCGTGGC.

CDR3 DNA, as far as it was read: TGTGCCAGCAGCTCTAGGGAGACC. Protein sequence: CASSSRET. In full, the CDR3 reads CASSSRETQYF. The chain uses TRBV7-6 and TRBJ2-5; D gene unclear. The read halts 3 residues ahead of the CDR3 end, with the missing end drawn from the germline J gene. Germline CDR1 SGHVS, CDR2 FNYEAQ. The CDR3 has 11 amino acids. V was cut by 4 bases and J by 5 bases, with 5 bases left in between.

A word on this clone: Read coverage stops 3 residues before the CDR3 terminus; the germline J gene supplies the remainder. The chain employs TRBV28 and TRBJ2-3; 10 bases match TRBD2. The V gene's germline CDR1 is MDHEN and CDR2 SYDVKM. There are 16 residues in the CDR3. With 2 bases clipped from V and 3 bases from J, the junction kept 5 bases outside the gene matches. CDR3 DNA (partial): TGTGCCAGCAGTTTAGGCCCTAGCGGGGGTACAGATACG. Encoded protein: CASSLGPSGGTDT. The whole CDR3 region reads CASSLGPSGGTDTQYF. Full variable domain (rest looked up from reference TRBV28 and TRBJ2-3): DVKVTQSSRYLVKRTGEKVFLECVQDMDHENMFWYRQDPGLGLRLIYFSYDVKMKEKGDIPEGYSVSREKKERFSLILESASTNQTSMYLCASSLGPSGGTDTQYFGPGTRLTVL.

Points on this clone: The DNA ends 3 residues before the CDR3 does, and the rest of the CDR3 is filled in from the germline J gene. The V gene is TRBV14, the J gene TRBJ1-3; D is unresolved. Trimming took off 1 base at V and 2 bases at J, with 6 bases between the two ends. There are 14 residues in the CDR3. CDR1 and CDR2 (germline): SGHDN, FVKESK. The CDR3 sequence: CASSQARTGNTIYF. The DNA read from the CDR3 is TGTGCCAGCAGCCAAGCTAGAACTGGAAACACC.

Note on this clone: The observed sequence ends 3 residues before the CDR3 terminus, with the missing tail filled in from the germline J gene. The gene calls are TRBV4-1 and TRBJ2-7, with TRBD2 matching over 9 bases. The CDR3 is 17 amino acids. Germline values: CDR1 MGHRA, CDR2 YSYEKL. V lost 0 bases, J lost 2 bases, and 8 bases stayed unmatched. CDR3: CASSQDVGGRDPYEQYF. The sequenced CDR3 bases are TGCGCCAGCAGCCAAGATGTTGGCGGGAGGGATCCCTACGAG.

Comments on this clone: The read falls 3 residues short of the CDR3 end, and the missing part is taken from the germline J gene. J is TRBJ1-1 and V is TRBV7-9; tentatively, D is TRBD1 (5 bases). The germline CDR1 and CDR2 sequences are SEHNR and FQNEAQ (reference sequence). V lost 7 bases to trimming and J lost 5 bases, with 8 bases between them. The CDR3 consists of 11 residues. CDR3 DNA (partial): TGTGCCAGCATCCGGGGGACTGAA. It yields the protein CASIRGTE. The full-length CDR3 reads as CASIRGTEAFF.

As concerns this clone: The read ends 3 residues shy of where the CDR3 ends; the end is completed using the germline J gene. The chain carries TRBV2 and TRBJ2-3, with TRBD1 as a possible D gene (6 bases). This CDR3 has 14 amino acids. V was pared by 4 bases and J by 0 bases, with 8 bases between. CDR1 is SNHLY and CDR2 is FYNNEI in the germline V gene. The CDR3 loop reads CASSGTDSTDTQYF. The part of the CDR3 DNA that was read is TGTGCCAGCAGTGGGACAGATAGCACAGATACG.

Regarding this clone: The read terminates 3 residues ahead of where the CDR3 ends, so the germline J gene completes it. The chain combines TRBV10-1 with TRBJ1-1; no firm D call. CDR1 is WNHNN, CDR2 SYGVQD, per germline (reference sequence). CDR3 length equals 17 residues. V lost 0 bases, J lost 1 base, and 15 bases lay in between. This CDR3 is CASSESQSLNKNTEAFF. Partial CDR3 DNA: TGCGCCAGCAGTGAGTCACAGAGCCTAAATAAGAACACTGAA.

Details on this clone: The CDR3 extends 3 residues past the end of the read, so its final part is completed from the germline J gene. The genes are TRBV7-9 and TRBJ2-7, with D unclear. The V gene's germline CDR1 is SEHNR and CDR2 FQNEAQ (reference sequence). V was trimmed by 5 bases and J by 3 bases, leaving 11 bases between them. This CDR3 has 13 residues. The sequenced CDR3 bases are TGTGCCAGCAGCCCGACAACGAACTACGAG. Its protein is CASSPTTNYE. In full, the CDR3 is CASSPTTNYEQYF.

A word on this clone: The read is 3 residues too short to cover the CDR3 end, so that end is filled in from the germline J gene. J is TRBJ2-5 and V is TRBV5-6; the match to TRBD2 covers 7 bases. Germline lookup yields CDR1 SGHDT and CDR2 YYEEEE. J lost 3 bases, V lost 3 bases, and 5 bases had no gene match. This CDR3 spans 14 amino acids. The CDR3 sequence: CASSWGGLEETQYF. The covered CDR3 bases are TGTGCCAGCAGCTGGGGGGGTCTAGAAGAGACC.

Concerning this clone itself: Coverage ceases 3 residues before the CDR3 finishes, and the germline J gene fills in the end. This sequence joins TRBV19 and TRBJ2-1; D unclear. Per the germline V gene, CDR1 is LNHDA and CDR2 is SQIVND (reference sequence). CDR3 length: 14 amino acids. Trimming removed 1 base from V and 3 bases from J, with 7 bases in between. The CDR3 spells CASSIGTNYNEQFF. The CDR3 DNA, read in part, is TGTGCCAGTAGTATAGGTACAAACTACAATGAG.

About this clone itself: The read terminates 3 residues ahead of where the CDR3 ends, so the germline J gene completes it. The genes are TRBV2 and TRBJ1-5, with a possible D match to TRBD1 (5 bases). Per germline, CDR1 SNHLY and CDR2 FYNNEI. The CDR3 has 14 amino acids. V shed 3 bases and J shed 3 bases, with 9 bases lying between them. CDR3 DNA, as far as it was read: TGTGCCAGCAGTGAGGGGCAGATCAATCAGCCC. Its protein product is CASSEGQINQP. The complete CDR3 sequence is CASSEGQINQPQHF.

Turning to this clone: The sequence runs out 3 residues before the end of the CDR3; the remainder is reconstructed from the germline J gene. This chain uses TRBV20-1 with TRBJ1-1; 8 bases fit TRBD1. CDR3 length equals 12 residues. Germline V gene lookup returns CDR1 DFQATT and CDR2 SNEGSKA (reference sequence). The trim removed 4 bases at V and 4 bases at J, leaving 2 bases unmatched. CDR3: CSATGGGTEAFF. The covered CDR3 bases are TGCAGTGCTACAGGGGGCGGCACTGAA.

About this clone: The read ends 3 residues early relative to the CDR3; the germline J gene fills the gap. The V gene is TRBV5-4, the J gene TRBJ1-2, with 8 nucleotides matching TRBD1. CDR1 is SGHNT, CDR2 YYREEE, per germline (reference sequence). CDR3 length: 16 residues. The J segment lost 4 bases and the V segment lost 5 bases, leaving 13 bases of the junction unmatched. The CDR3 loop is CASSPQPGQALYGYTF. CDR3 bases read: TGTGCCAGCAGTCCCCAACCGGGACAGGCCCTCTATGGC.

To note about this clone: The read halts 3 residues ahead of the CDR3 end, with the missing end drawn from the germline J gene. The V gene is TRBV13, the J gene TRBJ2-7; D is unresolved. V was clipped by 5 bases and J by 1 base, with 21 bases between them. Germline V gives CDR1 PRHDT, CDR2 FYEKMQ (reference sequence). The CDR3 totals 17 residues. CDR3 sequence reads: CASSQKVSQVASYEQYF. Partial CDR3 DNA: TGTGCCAGCAGCCAAAAAGTCTCCCAGGTGGCGTCCTACGAG.